This passage covers 12 T cell receptor beta chains from one sample sequenced in a study of CD8+CD57+ T cells in acquired aplastic anemia. Genomic DNA was employed as the template in profiling TCR beta VDJ and CDR3. From the reads, TCRdb called clonotypes with MiXCR, one entry per CDR3 protein. The data show over 200,000 distinct CDR3 sequences, over 55% seen once. Sequenced: sorted CD4+, CD8+, or CD8+CD57+ T cells (not recorded which) from PBMCs. All receptors derive from a human donor in good health.

This chain uses TRBV7-9 with TRBJ2-7; TRBD2 might be the D (5 bases). The CDR3 covers 13 residues. CDR1 is SEHNR, CDR2 FQNEAQ, per germline (reference sequence). V was trimmed by 5 bases and J by 6 bases, leaving 14 bases between them. For the CDR3, the DNA is TGTGCCAGCAGCGTCGACACTAGACCCGAGCAGTACTTC. This sequence encodes CASSVDTRPEQYF. The full variable domain, in which reference TRBV7-9 and TRBJ2-7 provide the parts outside the CDR3, is DTGVSQNPRHKITKRGQNVTFRCDPISEHNRLYWYRQTLGQGPEFLTYFQNEAQLEKSRLLSDRFSAERPKGSFSTLEIQRTEQGDSAMYLCASSVDTRPEQYFGPGTRLTVT.

There are many counts of this clonotype. The chain links TRBV10-3 to TRBJ2-7, with D perhaps TRBD2 (6 bases). CDR3 length equals 12 residues. Germline assignment: CDR1 ENHRY and CDR2 SYGVKD. Trimming took 8 bases from V and 3 from J, leaving 11 bases between them. The CDR3 sequence: CAIAREDYEQYF. The DNA of the CDR3 is TGTGCCATCGCCAGGGAGGACTACGAGCAGTACTTC.

The rearrangement links TRBV7-2 to TRBJ2-7; 9 positions agree with TRBD1. V lost 5 bases, J lost 2 bases, and 7 bases stayed unmatched. The V gene's germline CDR1 is SGHTA and CDR2 FQGNSA. The length of the CDR3 is 15 residues. In DNA form, the CDR3 reads TGTGCCAGCAGCCCCCGGGACAGGGCGACCTACGAGCAGTACTTC. This codes for CASSPRDRATYEQYF.

The V call is TRBV20-1, the J call TRBJ2-1; 10 nucleotides match TRBD2. Germline CDR1 reads DFQATT; CDR2 reads SNEGSKA (reference sequence). CDR3 length: 15 residues. V gave up 5 bases and J gave up 9 bases; unmatched junction bases: 13. The CDR3 sequence is CSAAGGAGGWGEQFF. Written as DNA, the CDR3 is TGCAGTGCTGCCGGGGGAGCGGGAGGGTGGGGTGAGCAGTTCTTC.

The chain has TRBV7-9 and TRBJ1-6; D is unresolved. This CDR3 has 13 residues. Germline loops: CDR1 SEHNR, CDR2 FQNEAQ (reference sequence). The germline V and J ends were trimmed by 0 bases and 7 bases, with 4 bases remaining between them. This chain's CDR3 is CASSLADNSPLHF. The CDR3 DNA is TGTGCCAGCAGCTTAGCCGACAATTCACCCCTCCACTTT.

V and J are TRBV5-1 and TRBJ2-7, with 7 bases fitting TRBD1. The CDR3 totals 17 residues. J lost 4 bases, V lost 0 bases, and 13 bases had no gene match. CDR1 is SGHRS and CDR2 is YFSETQ in the germline V gene. CDR3 amino acids: CASSLASGGVRGYEQYF. In DNA, the CDR3 is TGCGCCAGCAGCTTGGCTTCAGGAGGTGTCAGGGGGTACGAGCAGTACTTC. Full variable domain (missing parts from reference TRBV5-1 and TRBJ2-7): KAGVTQTPRYLIKTRGQQVTLSCSPISGHRSVSWYQQTPGQGLQFLFEYFSETQRNKGNFPGRFSGRQFSNSRSEMNVSTLELGDSALYLCASSLASGGVRGYEQYFGPGTRLTVT.

Only a few counts were recorded for this clonotype. This chain joins TRBV20-1 and TRBJ2-7; 7 positions agree with TRBD1. CDR1 DFQATT and CDR2 SNEGSKA come from the germline V gene (reference sequence). The CDR3 length is 14 residues. Trimming at V came to 3 bases and at J to 5 bases, leaving 10 bases not matched to a gene. The CDR3 is CSARPAGTAHEQYF. The CDR3 DNA follows: TGCAGTGCTAGGCCGGCAGGGACAGCCCACGAGCAGTACTTC.

In its sample, this clonotype was seen many times. The V gene is TRBV13, the J gene TRBJ2-7, with D uncertain. The ends were cut back, 0 bases at V and 0 bases at J, with 9 bases in the middle. The germline V gene encodes CDR1 PRHDT and CDR2 FYEKMQ (reference sequence). The CDR3 is made up of 15 amino acids. The CDR3 spells CASSLGGPFSYEQYF. The CDR3 bases are TGTGCCAGCAGCTTAGGCGGGCCCTTCTCCTACGAGCAGTACTTC.

This chain connects TRBV9 to TRBJ1-6; D is perhaps TRBD1 (5 bases). Trimming removed 0 bases from V and 6 bases from J, with 7 bases in between. This CDR3 spans 14 amino acids. CDR1 and CDR2 from the germline V gene are SGDLS and YYNGEE. CDR3 coding DNA: TGTGCCAGCAGCGTAGTGGGGGTTAATTCACCCCTCCACTTT. Translation: CASSVVGVNSPLHF.

This clonotype appeared a few times. The rearrangement links TRBV2 to TRBJ1-1; D gene ambiguous. The CDR3 has 11 amino acids. Trimming left V 8 bases short and J 1 base short, with 5 bases between. The germline V gene encodes CDR1 SNHLY and CDR2 FYNNEI. In nucleotides, the CDR3 is TGTGCCAGCGCCAGGAACACTGAAGCTTTCTTT. It yields the protein CASARNTEAFF. Full variable domain (missing parts from reference TRBV2 and TRBJ1-1): EPEVTQTPSHQVTQMGQEVILRCVPISNHLYFYWYRQILGQKVEFLVSFYNNEISEKSEIFDDQFSVERPDGSNFTLKIRSTKLEDSAMYFCASARNTEAFFGQGTRLTVV.

The J gene is TRBJ2-3, the V gene TRBV7-9; D is undetermined. There are 14 residues in the CDR3. From germline, CDR1 is SEHNR and CDR2 FQNEAQ (reference sequence). With 0 bases removed from V and 3 bases from J, the gap between germline ends came to 7 bases. The CDR3 nucleotides are TGTGCCAGCAGCTTAGCGGGATGGACAGATACGCAGTATTTT. It translates to CASSLAGWTDTQYF.

The chain is built from TRBV20-1 and TRBJ2-7; TRBD2 matches at 9 bases. Looked up from germline, CDR1 is DFQATT and CDR2 is SNEGSKA (reference sequence). V gave up 2 bases and J gave up 7 bases; unmatched junction bases: 15. This CDR3 has 16 amino acids. In DNA form, the CDR3 reads TGCAGTGCTAGATATCGCACTGGCGGGAGGGTAAATGAGCAGTACTTC. Protein product: CSARYRTGGRVNEQYF.